This is a list of T cell receptor beta chains from one sample in a study of kidney transplant recipient with SARS-CoV-2 infection. TCRdb called the reads again in MiXCR, with one record for every CDR3 protein. The table has fewer than 250,000 distinct CDR3 sequences, roughly 26% seen once. This specimen consisted of a blood sample, obtained at baseline and on day 111 from a kidney transplant recipient. The origin of the receptors is a male patient aged 30 to 40 who had COVID-19 and was a kidney transplant recipient. Some of the T cells might come from the graft donor. Each CDR3 is given with its conserved first and last residue. The D gene is left open where the match is weak. Rows may omit the clone size; those that give it use once, few, many or a size class.

clone_size	v_call	j_call	d_call	cdr3_aa	cdr3_nt
many	TRBV19	TRBJ1-2	-	CASSPQGSSFGYTF	TGTGCCAGTAGTCCGCAGGGGAGTTCGTTTGGCTACACCTTC
-	TRBV3-1	TRBJ1-2	-	CASSVSIPISKTYGYTF	TGTGCCAGCAGCGTGAGTATCCCCATTTCAAAGACCTATGGCTACACCTTC
many	TRBV6-5	TRBJ1-2	-	CASSQPKPYGKTYGYTF	TGTGCCAGCAGTCAGCCAAAGCCTTACGGAAAGACCTATGGCTACACCTTC
-	TRBV28	TRBJ2-1	-	CASTLNGGQFF	TGTGCCAGCACCCTCAACGGGGGGCAGTTCTTC
many	TRBV11-3	TRBJ1-1	-	CASSRESGVVNTEAFF	TGTGCCAGCAGCCGCGAGTCAGGGGTTGTGAACACTGAAGCTTTCTTT
-	TRBV5-4	TRBJ1-1	-	CASSFGLTAMNTEAFF	TGTGCCAGCAGCTTTGGGCTAACAGCGATGAACACTGAAGCTTTCTTT
-	TRBV10-2	TRBJ2-3	TRBD2	CASSEYSGGVLLTDTQYF	TGCGCCAGCAGTGAGTACTCGGGAGGGGTCTTGTTGACAGATACGCAGTATTTT
-	TRBV24-1	TRBJ2-1	TRBD2	CAASDGGLAGNHEQFF	TGTGCCGCCAGTGACGGGGGACTAGCGGGGAACCATGAGCAGTTCTTC
many	TRBV29-1	TRBJ1-1	-	CSGYPGPENTEAFF	TGCAGCGGTTACCCGGGACCAGAGAACACTGAAGCTTTCTTT
many	TRBV6-6	TRBJ1-2	-	CASSKGQGGRKTYGYTF	TGTGCCAGCAGTAAGGGGCAAGGTGGGAGAAAGACCTATGGCTACACCTTC
many	TRBV19	TRBJ1-2	-	CASSTEQTNRKTYGYTF	TGTGCCAGTAGTACAGAACAGACAAATCGAAAGACCTATGGCTACACCTTC
many	TRBV12-3/TRBV12-4	TRBJ1-2	-	CASSVKMGGYTF	TGTGCCAGCAGTGTTAAGATGGGGGGCTACACCTTC
few	TRBV11-2	TRBJ2-3	-	CASSLGAGDTQYF	TGTGCCAGCAGCCTCGGGGCCGGAGATACGCAGTATTTT
many	TRBV2	TRBJ2-7	-	CASSSVGGLGEQYF	TGTGCCAGCAGTTCTGTTGGGGGCCTGGGGGAGCAGTACTTC
many	TRBV28	TRBJ2-7	-	CASRTRGLYEQYF	TGTGCCAGCAGAACGAGGGGTCTGTACGAGCAGTACTTC
-	TRBV5-1	TRBJ2-3	TRBD2	CASSFVAGGQYF	TGCGCCAGCAGCTTCGTTGCGGGGGGGCAGTATTTT
-	TRBV7-8	TRBJ1-2	-	CAGSRSGFTRKTYGYTF	TGTGCCGGCAGCCGGAGTGGGTTTACCCGAAAGACCTATGGCTACACCTTC
few	TRBV20-1	TRBJ1-2	TRBD1	CSALFRDSYFYGYTF	TGCAGTGCTCTTTTCCGGGACAGCTACTTCTATGGCTACACCTTC
many	TRBV28	TRBJ2-7	-	CASSSPRLEEKTGQYF	TGTGCCAGCAGCTCCCCCCGGCTAGAGGAGAAGACGGGGCAGTACTTC
many	TRBV7-8	TRBJ1-3	-	CASSRGGTIYF	TGTGCCAGCAGTCGAGGTGGCACCATATATTTT
-	TRBV10-3	TRBJ2-3	-	CAISAVSADTQYF	TGTGCCATCAGTGCGGTCAGTGCAGATACGCAGTATTTT
many	TRBV6-6	TRBJ1-5	TRBD1	CASSDRATDQPQHF	TGTGCCAGCAGCGACAGGGCCACGGATCAGCCCCAGCATTTT
-	TRBV18	TRBJ2-2	TRBD1	CASSPSGQGNTGELFF	TGTGCCAGCTCACCGTCGGGACAGGGGAACACCGGGGAGCTGTTTTTT
-	TRBV6-2/TRBV6-3	TRBJ2-1	TRBD2	CASSYGGGAYNEQFF	TGTGCCAGCAGTTACGGTGGGGGGGCCTACAATGAGCAGTTCTTC
many	TRBV19	TRBJ1-5	-	CASSIGHLWSNQPQHF	TGTGCCAGTAGTATCGGTCACTTATGGAGCAATCAGCCCCAGCATTTT
-	TRBV20-1	TRBJ2-1	TRBD2	CSASSGREQFF	TGCAGTGCTAGTAGCGGGAGGGAGCAGTTCTTC
-	TRBV14	TRBJ1-5	-	CASSQASRVSNQPQHF	TGTGCCAGCAGCCAAGCTAGTAGGGTTAGCAATCAGCCCCAGCATTTT
many	TRBV6-2/TRBV6-3	TRBJ1-1	-	CASSYGGENTEAFF	TGTGCCAGCAGTTACGGAGGGGAGAACACTGAAGCTTTCTTT
-	TRBV28	TRBJ2-1	-	CASTPFTVSYNEQFF	TGTGCCAGCACCCCCTTCACGGTCTCCTACAATGAGCAGTTCTTC
many	TRBV21-1	TRBJ2-7	-	CASSAGLATRVRRAVF	TGTGCCAGCAGTGCTGGCCTAGCTACACGTGTTAGACGAGCAGTATTC
many	TRBV12-3/TRBV12-4	TRBJ2-7	-	CASSLRRDRQGSSYEQYF	TGTGCCAGCAGTTTAAGGAGAGACAGGCAAGGGAGTTCCTACGAGCAGTACTTC
-	TRBV10-2	TRBJ2-1	TRBD2	CTSSHWESGSSNEQFF	TGCACCAGCAGTCATTGGGAGAGCGGGAGTAGCAATGAGCAGTTCTTC
many	TRBV5-5	TRBJ1-5	TRBD1	CASSLGGQGGDQPQHF	TGTGCCAGCAGCTTGGGTGGCCAGGGGGGGGATCAGCCCCAGCATTTT
many	TRBV10-1	TRBJ1-2	-	CASSEALRSRKTYGYTF	TGCGCCAGCAGTGAGGCCTTAAGATCGCGAAAGACCTATGGCTACACCTTC
-	TRBV3-1	TRBJ2-2	-	CDSSLRNPISGLTGELFF	TGTGACAGCAGCCTGCGCAATCCCATTTCAGGCTTGACCGGGGAGCTGTTTTTT
-	TRBV4-1	TRBJ2-3	TRBD1	CASRGRDRTNTQYF	TGCGCCAGCAGAGGCCGGGACAGAACAAATACGCAGTATTTT
many	TRBV9	TRBJ2-1	-	CASGVSYNEQFF	TGTGCCAGCGGAGTTTCCTACAATGAGCAGTTCTTC